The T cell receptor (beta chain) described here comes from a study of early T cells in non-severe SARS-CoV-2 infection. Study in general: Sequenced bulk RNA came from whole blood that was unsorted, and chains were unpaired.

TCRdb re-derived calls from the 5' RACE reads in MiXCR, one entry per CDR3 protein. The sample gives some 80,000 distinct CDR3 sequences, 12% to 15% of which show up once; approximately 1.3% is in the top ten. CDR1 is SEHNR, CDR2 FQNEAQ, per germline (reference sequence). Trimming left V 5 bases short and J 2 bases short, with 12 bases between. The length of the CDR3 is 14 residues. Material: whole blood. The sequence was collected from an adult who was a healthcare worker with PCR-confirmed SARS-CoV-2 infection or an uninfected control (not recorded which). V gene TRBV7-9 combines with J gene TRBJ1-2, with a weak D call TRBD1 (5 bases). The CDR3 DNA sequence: TGTGCCAGCAGCCGATGGGACGCCAACTATGGCTACACCTTC. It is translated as CASSRWDANYGYTF.